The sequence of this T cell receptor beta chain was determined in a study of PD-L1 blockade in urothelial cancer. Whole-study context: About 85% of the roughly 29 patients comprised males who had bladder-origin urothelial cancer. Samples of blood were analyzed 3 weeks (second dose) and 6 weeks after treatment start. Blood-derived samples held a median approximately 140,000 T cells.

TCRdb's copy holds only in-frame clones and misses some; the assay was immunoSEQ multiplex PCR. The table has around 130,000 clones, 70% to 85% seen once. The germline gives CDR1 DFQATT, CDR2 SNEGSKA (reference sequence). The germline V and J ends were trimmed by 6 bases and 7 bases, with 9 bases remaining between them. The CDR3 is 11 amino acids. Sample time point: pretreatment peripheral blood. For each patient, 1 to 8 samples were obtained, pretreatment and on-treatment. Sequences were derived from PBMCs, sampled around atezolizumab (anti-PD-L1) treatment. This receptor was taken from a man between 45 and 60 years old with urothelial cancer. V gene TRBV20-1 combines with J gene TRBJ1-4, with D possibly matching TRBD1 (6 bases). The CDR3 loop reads CSAGQSEKLFF. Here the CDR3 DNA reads TGCAGTGCCGGACAGTCTGAAAAACTGTTTTTT.